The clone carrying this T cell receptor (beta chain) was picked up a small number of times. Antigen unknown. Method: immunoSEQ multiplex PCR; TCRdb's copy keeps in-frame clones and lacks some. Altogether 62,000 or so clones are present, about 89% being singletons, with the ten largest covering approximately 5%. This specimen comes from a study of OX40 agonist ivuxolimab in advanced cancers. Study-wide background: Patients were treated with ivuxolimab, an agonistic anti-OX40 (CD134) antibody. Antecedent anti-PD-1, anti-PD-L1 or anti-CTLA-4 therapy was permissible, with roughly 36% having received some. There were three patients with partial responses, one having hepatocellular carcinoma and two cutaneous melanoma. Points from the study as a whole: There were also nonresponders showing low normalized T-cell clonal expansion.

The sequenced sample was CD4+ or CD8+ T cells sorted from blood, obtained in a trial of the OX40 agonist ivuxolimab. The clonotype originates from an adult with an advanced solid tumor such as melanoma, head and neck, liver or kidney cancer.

For the CDR3, the DNA is TGTGCCAGCAGTTACCGCCCCAACTACGAGCAGTACTTC. This translates into CASSYRPNYEQYF. The chain uses TRBV6-5 and TRBJ2-7, with D hard to call. Germline CDR1 is MNHEY and CDR2 is SVGAGI. Trimming cost V 2 bases and J 3 bases, with 8 bases left between them. This CDR3 is built from 13 residues.